These 31 T cell receptor beta chains were sequenced from one sample in a study of regulatory T cells (dated by TCRdb to the late 2010s). The antigens these receptors bind are not known. Study-level results and caveats: Enrichment for hydrophobic residues at CDR3 positions 6 and 7 was found in conventional CD4+ T cells from CD3G-deficient patients, suggesting more self-reactive specificities.

The method was the immunoSEQ multiplex PCR assay. In the multiplex PCR, 52 forward TRBV primers and 13 reverse TRBJ primers were used, and assay-based and computational corrections were applied for amplification bias. Drawn from immuneACCESS, this table holds only the in-frame rearrangements with V and J called that TCRdb kept. Clones are partly lost; checked studies trace under half to an unresolved V gene and leave the rest unexplained. The sample table records around 15,000 clones; roughly 84% of these occur just once. Over 7% of the sample is taken by the ten largest. Sequencing input: conventional CD4+ T cells sorted from blood. The receptors stem from a person aged 30 to 39 with CD3G deficiency.

J is TRBJ1-2 and V is TRBV28; TRBD1 aligns across 9 bases. V shed 4 bases and J 4 bases; nucleotides not matched to a gene: 7. Germline loops: CDR1 MDHEN, CDR2 SYDVKM. CDR3 length: 15 amino acids. In nucleotides, the CDR3 is TGTGCCAGCAGTTCTCCCGGGACAGGGACCTATGGCTACACCTTC. Protein sequence: CASSSPGTGTYGYTF.

This clone occurred once. The rearrangement uses TRBV7-9 and TRBJ2-7, with D hard to call. The V end lost 2 bases, the J end lost 5 bases, and 7 bases lay between the germline ends. The CDR3 has 12 amino acids. CDR1 and CDR2 (germline): SEHNR, FQNEAQ (reference sequence). CDR3: CASSLTNHEQYF. CDR3 sequence (DNA): TGTGCCAGCAGCTTAACGAACCACGAGCAGTACTTC.

This clone was recorded a few times. The V gene is TRBV7-9, the J gene TRBJ2-3; 9 bases match TRBD2. V lost 5 bases to trimming and J lost 3 bases; unmatched junction nucleotides: 6. Germline CDR1 reads SEHNR; CDR2 reads FQNEAQ (reference sequence). CDR3 size: 15 residues. The CDR3 nucleotides read TGTGCCAGCAGCCCGGGACTAGCACCAACAGATACGCAGTATTTT. Translation: CASSPGLAPTDTQYF.

CDR3 nucleotide sequence: TGTGCCAGCAGCTTAGCCCGGACAGGGGGACAGACTGAAGCTTTCTTT. Its translation is CASSLARTGGQTEAFF. The chain has TRBV7-9 and TRBJ1-1; 10 positions match TRBD1. Germline-derived CDR1 and CDR2 are SEHNR and FQNEAQ (reference sequence). The length of the CDR3 is 16 residues. Unmatched junction bases numbered 6, after V lost 0 bases and J lost 5 bases.

The gene calls are TRBV28 and TRBJ2-7; D unresolved. Trimming stripped 5 bases from V and 6 bases from J, with 11 bases between. Per germline, CDR1 MDHEN and CDR2 SYDVKM. CDR3 size: 12 residues. This chain's CDR3 is CASSLRLGEQYF. The CDR3 DNA sequence: TGTGCCAGCAGTCTCCGACTGGGCGAGCAGTACTTC.

This chain uses TRBV6-1 with TRBJ1-1; tentative D call: TRBD1 (6 bases). Trimming removed 5 bases at V and 4 bases at J, with 17 bases between. Germline values: CDR1 MNHNS, CDR2 SASEGT. This CDR3 has 15 residues. CDR3 amino acids: CASSRLRTVGTEAFF. CDR3 nucleotide sequence: TGTGCCAGCAGTCGCCTTCGGACAGTAGGCACTGAAGCTTTCTTT.

This rearrangement joins TRBV18 to TRBJ1-1, with 9 bases fitting TRBD1. The V segment lost 3 bases and the J segment 4 bases; nucleotides outside the gene matches: 9. Germline V gives CDR1 KGHSH, CDR2 LQKENI. This CDR3 is 16 amino acids long. Written as DNA, the CDR3 is TGTGCCAGCTCACCCCCACACAGGGGGCAGGGCACTGAAGCTTTCTTT. Protein: CASSPPHRGQGTEAFF.

This clone showed up just once. This chain connects TRBV6-6 to TRBJ2-7, with TRBD1 as a possible D gene (6 bases). There are 12 residues in the CDR3. Germline V CDR1 and CDR2: MNHNY, SVGAGI (reference sequence). Trimming removed 5 bases at V and 1 base at J, with 6 bases between. The CDR3 here is CASSTGSYEQYF. The CDR3 DNA sequence: TGTGCCAGCAGTACAGGGTCCTACGAGCAGTACTTC.

The chain combines TRBV19 with TRBJ2-2; D is possibly TRBD2 (6 bases). V shed 4 bases and J shed 0 bases, with 15 bases lying between them. This CDR3 region has 17 residues. Germline V CDR1 and CDR2: LNHDA, SQIVND (reference sequence). The chain's CDR3 is CASSKGPGLPNTGELFF. As DNA, the CDR3 is TGTGCCAGTAGTAAAGGGCCGGGACTTCCGAACACCGGGGAGCTGTTTTTT.

CDR3 nucleotide sequence: TGCGCCAGTCGCGAGTGGGCCGGGGAGCTGTTTTTT. Its translation: CASREWAGELFF. V and J are TRBV5-1 and TRBJ2-2; no clear D. The CDR3 loop spans 12 amino acids. V lost 8 bases, J lost 6 bases, and 11 bases lay in between. Germline CDR1 reads SGHRS; CDR2 reads YFSETQ.

The chain employs TRBV7-2 and TRBJ2-7; D is possibly TRBD1 (5 bases). CDR1 SGHTA and CDR2 FQGNSA come from the germline V gene. The length of the CDR3 is 13 residues. Deletions cut 2 bases from V and 7 bases from J, with 12 bases between. The DNA for the CDR3 is TGTGCCAGCAGCTTAATTGCAGGGAAGGAGCAGTACTTC. Amino acid sequence: CASSLIAGKEQYF.

V usage is TRBV5-1 and J usage is TRBJ2-1; no reliable D call. The CDR3 runs 13 residues. The V end was cut by 2 bases, the J end by 8 bases, with 11 bases between. Germline CDR1 SGHRS, CDR2 YFSETQ. This chain's CDR3 is CASSLSGKDEQFF. DNA for the CDR3: TGCGCCAGCAGCTTAAGTGGGAAAGATGAGCAGTTCTTC.

V is TRBV20-1 and J is TRBJ2-3, with no clear D. Trimming pared 6 bases from V and 5 bases from J, leaving 9 bases between. Looked up from germline, CDR1 is DFQATT and CDR2 is SNEGSKA (reference sequence). The CDR3 totals 11 residues. CDR3 sequence: CSALHGDTQYF. In DNA form, the CDR3 reads TGCAGTGCCCTCCATGGAGATACGCAGTATTTT.

This clone was counted once. J is TRBJ2-5 and V is TRBV28; 9 nucleotides line up with TRBD1. The J call could be wrong; TRBJ2-7 is a better fit for the DNA end. Germline loops: CDR1 MDHEN, CDR2 SYDVKM. The CDR3 has 13 residues. CDR3 nucleotides: TGTGCCACCTCGGGACAGGGTACCTACGAGCAGTACTTC. As protein: CATSGQGTYEQYF.

The chain employs TRBV5-1 and TRBJ1-1; D gene unclear. The CDR3 contains 13 residues. The germline V and J ends were trimmed by 8 bases and 1 base, with 12 bases remaining between them. Germline V CDR1 and CDR2: SGHRS, YFSETQ. The CDR3 is CASRRQENTEAFF. CDR3 DNA sequence: TGCGCCAGTCGCCGTCAGGAGAACACTGAAGCTTTCTTT.

This chain uses TRBV6-1 with TRBJ2-6; 7 nucleotides align to TRBD1. The CDR3 length is 17 residues. Germline V gene lookup returns CDR1 MNHNS and CDR2 SASEGT. Trimming removed 0 bases from V and 3 bases from J; junction bases left unmatched: 5. The CDR3 nucleotides are TGTGCCAGCAGTGAAGCGTACAGGGGAGATGGGGCCAACGTCCTGACTTTC. It codes for CASSEAYRGDGANVLTF.

This sequence joins TRBV28 and TRBJ1-5; TRBD1 might be the D (5 bases). The CDR3 is 16 amino acids. The V gene lost 5 bases and the J gene lost 5 bases, with 19 bases spanning the gap. Looked up from germline, CDR1 is MDHEN and CDR2 is SYDVKM. The CDR3 DNA reads TGTGCCAGCAGTCCGCGGGGGACGAAGGAGCATCAGCCCCAGCATTTT. It translates to CASSPRGTKEHQPQHF.

This clone was picked up a small number of times. The chain joins TRBV6-6 to TRBJ2-7, with no clear D. This CDR3 comprises 13 residues. Per germline, CDR1 MNHNY and CDR2 SVGAGI (reference sequence). The V end was cut by 2 bases, the J end by 5 bases, with 10 bases between. The CDR3 reads CASSYSPYHEQYF. CDR3 nucleotide sequence: TGTGCCAGCAGTTACAGCCCTTATCACGAGCAGTACTTC.

This rearrangement joins TRBV6-1 to TRBJ1-2; no definite D call. Trimming left V 1 base short and J 8 bases short, with 11 bases between. This CDR3 has 13 residues. Per germline, CDR1 MNHNS and CDR2 SASEGT. CDR3 residues: CASSEVLPGGYTF. The CDR3 nucleotides are TGTGCCAGCAGTGAAGTGCTTCCAGGAGGCTACACCTTC.

The V call is TRBV28, the J call TRBJ1-1, with TRBD1 matching over 8 bases. V lost 3 bases and J lost 9; bases outside the gene matches: 9. Per germline, CDR1 MDHEN and CDR2 SYDVKM. This CDR3 contains 14 residues. This chain's CDR3 is CASSFSWTGIQAFF. CDR3 DNA sequence: TGTGCCAGCAGTTTCTCCTGGACAGGGATCCAAGCTTTCTTT.

This clone has only one observation. CDR3 DNA: TGTGCCATCAGTGAGTCCCGGGGGGTGGCCAACACCGGGGAGCTGTTTTTT. Amino acid sequence: CAISESRGVANTGELFF. The chain carries TRBV10-3 and TRBJ2-2; 7 bases are shared with TRBD2. CDR1 is ENHRY and CDR2 is SYGVKD in the germline V gene. V lost 0 bases, J lost 2 bases, and 6 bases stayed unmatched. The CDR3 length is 17 residues.

The gene calls are TRBV6-1 and TRBJ1-4, with 7 bases that match TRBD1. V was clipped by 3 bases and J by 5 bases; unmatched bases: 6. The V gene's germline CDR1 is MNHNS and CDR2 SASEGT. This CDR3 comprises 15 residues. CDR3 amino acids: CASSDRGAPNEKLFF. The DNA of the CDR3 is TGTGCCAGCAGTGACAGGGGGGCCCCGAATGAAAAACTGTTTTTT.

The sample holds a few counts of this clone. The V gene is TRBV7-8, the J gene TRBJ1-1, with 9 positions matching TRBD1. CDR1 and CDR2 (germline): SGHVS, FQNEAQ. This CDR3 is 14 amino acids long. J lost 5 bases, V lost 3 bases, and 4 bases had no gene match. CDR3 sequence reads: CASSLGTGLTEAFF. For the CDR3, the DNA is TGTGCCAGCAGCTTGGGGACAGGGTTGACTGAAGCTTTCTTT.

This chain links TRBV5-1 with TRBJ2-3; 10 bases are a match to TRBD2. The germline CDR1 and CDR2 sequences are SGHRS and YFSETQ. The CDR3 covers 15 residues. The ends lost 1 base at V and 2 bases at J; junction bases unmatched: 1. CDR3 in amino acids: CASSLLAGVTDTQYF. The CDR3 nucleotides are TGCGCCAGCAGCTTGCTAGCGGGGGTCACAGATACGCAGTATTTT.

The chain employs TRBV28 and TRBJ1-1; D not certain. V lost 6 bases and J 4 bases, leaving 9 bases between the germline ends. The CDR3 totals 12 residues. Germline V CDR1 and CDR2: MDHEN, SYDVKM. The CDR3 nucleotides read TGTGCCAGCAGCCCCCTCCTCACTGAAGCTTTCTTT. It specifies CASSPLLTEAFF.

This chain joins TRBV19 and TRBJ2-6; possibly TRBD1 or TRBD2 for D (5 bases each). Germline values: CDR1 LNHDA, CDR2 SQIVND (reference sequence). The CDR3 totals 18 residues. Trimming removed 4 bases from V and 2 bases from J, with 18 bases in between. CDR3 loop: CASSKQGQGVPGANVLTF. CDR3 coding DNA: TGTGCCAGTAGTAAGCAAGGGCAGGGAGTTCCTGGGGCCAACGTCCTGACTTTC.

The chain links TRBV7-9 to TRBJ1-4; D is unclear. Germline CDR1 and CDR2: SEHNR and FQNEAQ (reference sequence). The CDR3 contains 18 residues. The V gene lost 1 base and the J gene lost 2 bases, with 17 bases spanning the gap. The DNA for the CDR3 is TGTGCCAGCAGCTTAGTATCAGGCCCCCGAAGGACTAATGAAAAACTGTTTTTT. The encoded protein is CASSLVSGPRRTNEKLFF. Full variable domain (remainder filled in from reference TRBV7-9 and TRBJ1-4): DTGVSQNPRHKITKRGQNVTFRCDPISEHNRLYWYRQTLGQGPEFLTYFQNEAQLEKSRLLSDRFSAERPKGSFSTLEIQRTEQGDSAMYLCASSLVSGPRRTNEKLFFGSGTQLSVL.

The V gene is TRBV28, the J gene TRBJ2-6, with D uncertain. Trimming stripped 5 bases from V and 1 base from J, with 15 bases between. CDR3 length: 17 amino acids. CDR1 and CDR2 (germline): MDHEN, SYDVKM. In DNA, the CDR3 is TGTGCCAGCAGTCCTCGACCCTTCATGTCTGGGGCCAACGTCCTGACTTTC. Amino acids: CASSPRPFMSGANVLTF.

The J gene is TRBJ2-2, the V gene TRBV19; weak D call: TRBD2 (5 bases). This CDR3 comprises 13 residues. From germline, CDR1 is LNHDA and CDR2 SQIVND (reference sequence). V dropped 5 bases and J dropped 5 bases, with 9 bases sitting between them. CDR3 DNA sequence: TGTGCCAGTAGTCCACGGAGGACCGGGGAGCTGTTTTTT. Protein: CASSPRRTGELFF.

The V call is TRBV28, the J call TRBJ1-2, with D unresolved. The length of the CDR3 is 12 residues. Germline V gene sequence: CDR1 MDHEN, CDR2 SYDVKM. V lost 3 bases to trimming and J lost 4 bases, with 6 bases between them. The CDR3 bases are TGTGCCAGCAGTTTCCGGACCTATGGCTACACCTTC. Protein: CASSFRTYGYTF.

Only a few counts were recorded for this clone. This specimen includes other DNA sequences encoding the same CDR3. V is TRBV6-6 and J is TRBJ2-2; 10 nucleotides agree with TRBD1. The CDR3 loop spans 15 amino acids. Germline CDR1 MNHNY, CDR2 SVGAGI (reference sequence). The J segment lost 6 bases and the V segment lost 6 bases, leaving 7 bases of the junction unmatched. Here the CDR3 reads CASSRDRGRAGELFF. The CDR3 region has the DNA TGTGCCAGCAGCCGCGACAGGGGGCGGGCCGGGGAGCTGTTTTTT.